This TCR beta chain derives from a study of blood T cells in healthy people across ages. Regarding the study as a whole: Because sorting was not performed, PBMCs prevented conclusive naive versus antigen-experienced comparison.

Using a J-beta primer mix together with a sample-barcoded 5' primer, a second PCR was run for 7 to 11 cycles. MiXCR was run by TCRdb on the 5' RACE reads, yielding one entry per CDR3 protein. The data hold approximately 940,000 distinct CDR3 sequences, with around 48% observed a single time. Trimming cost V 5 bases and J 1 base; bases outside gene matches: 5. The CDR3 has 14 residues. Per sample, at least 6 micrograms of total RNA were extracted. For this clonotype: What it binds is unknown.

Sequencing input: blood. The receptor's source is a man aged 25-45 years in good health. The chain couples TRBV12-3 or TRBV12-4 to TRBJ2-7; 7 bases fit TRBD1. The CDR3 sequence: CASSNRDRSYEQYF. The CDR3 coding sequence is TGTGCCAGCAGTAACCGGGACAGATCCTACGAGCAGTACTTC.